This T cell receptor (beta chain) originates from a study of cytomegalovirus exposure and HLA in healthy donors. CDR3 length: 14 amino acids. The germline CDR1 and CDR2 sequences are SGHKS and YYEKEE (reference sequence). Losses at the gene ends were 5 bases for V and 6 bases for J; bases not matched to a gene: 8. Points from the study as a whole: Exclusion applied to some V segments, including TRBV6-2 and TRBV6-3, as they were indistinguishable.

Primers: 60 Vbeta forward and 13 Jbeta reverse. In the authors' workflow: Roughly 11 million shared chains were among the roughly 80 million unique TCR beta chains that a later analysis counted. Sequenced by immunoSEQ multiplex PCR; TCRdb stores in-frame clones only, minus some. From that table come the V and J calls and clone size; the DNA was used to work out D and trimming. The data contain 210,000 or so clones, 75% to 80% of them singletons. Details on this clone: What it recognizes is unknown.

The TCR sequence derives from a man younger than 35 in good health and CMV-seronegative. The chain recombines TRBV5-5 with TRBJ1-1, with TRBD1 identical over 9 bases. Input material: PBMCs. The CDR3 region is CASSVIGQGPEAFF. Here the CDR3 DNA reads TGTGCCAGCAGTGTAATCGGACAGGGGCCTGAAGCTTTCTTT.